Listed below are T cell receptor beta chains from one sample, sequenced in a study of cytomegalovirus exposure and HLA in healthy donors. Clones were read by immunoSEQ multiplex PCR, and TCRdb kept only the in-frame ones, dropping some. The data show fewer than 100,000 clones, under 75% seen once. The sample consisted of PBMCs. These receptors were collected from a female donor in good health and CMV-seronegative. CDR3s include the opening cysteine and the closing phenylalanine or tryptophan. The order of the fields is V gene, J gene, clone size, D gene, CDR3 DNA, CDR3 protein. D genes are given only for firm matches. Clone size is shown for a subset of rows, as once, few, many or a class of expanded clone.

>TRBV7-9|TRBJ1-2|.|TRBD1
TGTGCCAGCAGCTTAGAAGGACAGGGGGTTCTCTATGGCTACACCTTC
CASSLEGQGVLYGYTF
>TRBV7-9|TRBJ2-7|.|TRBD2
TGTGCCAGTAAGACTAGCGGGAGTTACGAGCAGTACTTC
CASKTSGSYEQYF
>TRBV10-3|TRBJ2-5|.|TRBD1
TGTGCCATCAGGACAGGGGGCGCGGAGACCCAGTACTTC
CAIRTGGAETQYF
>TRBV28|TRBJ1-1|.|TRBD1
TGTGCCAGCAAGTTCCCCAGGGGGCTTGAAGCTTTCTTT
CASKFPRGLEAFF
>TRBV7-9|TRBJ2-1|once|TRBD2
TGTGCCAGCAGCCCGAGAGGTCTAGCGGGAGGGACCTACAATGAGCAGTTCTTC
CASSPRGLAGGTYNEQFF
>TRBV4-1|TRBJ2-3|.|.
TGCGCCAGCAGCCCCCTCGCTACACTAGCTAGGGGAACAGATACGCAGTATTTT
CASSPLATLARGTDTQYF
>TRBV6-5|TRBJ2-7|.|.
TGTGCCAGCAGTTACTCGGGGACAACGGGGGAGCAGTACTTC
CASSYSGTTGEQYF
>TRBV7-9|TRBJ2-2|.|.
TGTGCCAGCAGCCTAGTCCGACAGCTCACCGGGGAGCTGTTTTTT
CASSLVRQLTGELFF
>TRBV23-1|TRBJ2-1|.|.
TGCGCCAGCAGCCTGGAGCGGAAACTCCTTGCGAATGAGCAGTTCTTC
CASSLERKLLANEQFF
>TRBV11-2|TRBJ1-5|.|.
TGTGCCAGCAGCTTAGATGGAGAGTATCAGCCCCAGCATTTT
CASSLDGEYQPQHF
>TRBV7-3|TRBJ2-7|.|TRBD2
TGTGCCAGCAGCTACTTAGCGGGACCCTACGAGCAGTACTTC
CASSYLAGPYEQYF
>TRBV7-6|TRBJ1-4|.|TRBD1
TGTGCCAGCAGCTTCGGGGGACAGGGGGCGCATGAAAAACTGTTTTTT
CASSFGGQGAHEKLFF
>TRBV5-6|TRBJ1-3|few|.
TGTGCCAGCAGCTTGGGGCCTTTCTCTGGAAACACCATATATTTT
CASSLGPFSGNTIYF
>TRBV18|TRBJ1-1|few|TRBD1
TGTGCCAGCTCACCCGGGACAGGAATGAACACTGAAGCTTTCTTT
CASSPGTGMNTEAFF
>TRBV11-2|TRBJ2-5|few|.
TGTGCCAGCAGCTCGACGACTTCTGAGACCCAGTACTTC
CASSSTTSETQYF
>TRBV11-3|TRBJ2-7|once|.
TGTGCCAGCAGCCCCTTGGACAGAGGTCACTCGTACTTC
CASSPLDRGHSYF
>TRBV6-6|TRBJ2-1|.|.
TGTGCCAGTACCCCCGGCCCTTTTCAGGATGAGCAGTTCTTC
CASTPGPFQDEQFF
>TRBV7-2|TRBJ2-1|.|.
TGTGCCAGCAGCTTAGTAGCCCCATCTGTCAATGAGCAGTTCTTC
CASSLVAPSVNEQFF
>TRBV5-4|TRBJ2-7|.|.
TGTGCCAGCAGCCCCAGTCCAGGGGCCGTGTTCTACGAGCAGTACTTC
CASSPSPGAVFYEQYF
>TRBV27|TRBJ1-1|.|.
TGTGCCAGCAGTTTAGGGGCCGGGTACACTGAAGCTTTCTTT
CASSLGAGYTEAFF
>TRBV7-9|TRBJ1-4|.|TRBD1
TGTGCCAGCAACTTACAGGGGGAAAAACTGTTTTTT
CASNLQGEKLFF
>TRBV11-2|TRBJ2-7|once|TRBD2
TGTGCCAGCAGCCTCGGGGCTGGGGGTGTAGCGGGAAGCTACGAGCAGTACTTC
CASSLGAGGVAGSYEQYF
>TRBV7-2|TRBJ1-1|few|.
TGTGCCAGCAGCTTAGGAGTCACTGAAGCTTTCTTT
CASSLGVTEAFF
>TRBV28|TRBJ2-1|.|TRBD2
TGTGCCAGCAGCGATAGCGGGAGGAAGTACAATGAGCAGTTCTTC
CASSDSGRKYNEQFF
>TRBV19|TRBJ1-1|few|.
TGTGCCAGTAGAACGGGAACGAACACTGAAGCTTTCTTT
CASRTGTNTEAFF
>TRBV15|TRBJ2-2|.|TRBD2
TGTGCCACCAGCAGGCCTAGCGGGAGTACCGGGGAGCTGTTTTTT
CATSRPSGSTGELFF
>TRBV29-1|TRBJ2-1|once|TRBD2
TGCAGCGTGGAGACTAGCGGCTCCTACAATGAGCAGTTCTTC
CSVETSGSYNEQFF
>TRBV7-2|TRBJ2-3|.|TRBD2
TGTGCCAGCAGCTACCAGAGCGGGGGCCAAGATACGCAGTATTTT
CASSYQSGGQDTQYF
>TRBV11-2|TRBJ1-1|few|.
TGTGCCAGCAGTCGTACAGTGAACACTGAAGCTTTCTTT
CASSRTVNTEAFF
>TRBV5-4|TRBJ2-5|few|TRBD2
TGTGCCAGCAGCTTCCGGACTAGCGGGAGATCGGAGACCCAGTACTTC
CASSFRTSGRSETQYF
>TRBV10-3|TRBJ2-7|few|.
TGTGCCCGAGGAGCTACTGCCTACGAGCAGTACTTC
CARGATAYEQYF
>TRBV4-1|TRBJ1-3|.|.
TGCGCCAGCAGCCAAAACAGGGAGCCTGGAAACACCATATATTTT
CASSQNREPGNTIYF
>TRBV4-1|TRBJ1-5|few|.
TGCGCCAGCAGCCCCCAACGGACACTCAATCAGCCCCAGCATTTT
CASSPQRTLNQPQHF
>TRBV28|TRBJ2-3|few|TRBD2
TGTGCCAGCAGTAAACTAGCGGGAGAGGGCACAGATACGCAGTATTTT
CASSKLAGEGTDTQYF
>TRBV9|TRBJ2-1|.|TRBD2
TGTGCCAGCAGCGGTAGCGGGAGCACGGATGAGCAGTTCTTC
CASSGSGSTDEQFF
>TRBV7-9|TRBJ1-1|few|.
TGTGCCAGCAGTTCCATCGGGTATGGCCCTGAAGCTTTCTTT
CASSSIGYGPEAFF
>TRBV7-9|TRBJ2-3|once|TRBD1
TGTGCCAGCGGACAGGGGTACGTCACAGATACGCAGTATTTT
CASGQGYVTDTQYF
>TRBV19|TRBJ1-6|.|.
TGTGCCAGTAGTATAGGGGCCCCATATAATTCACCCCTCCACTTT
CASSIGAPYNSPLHF
>TRBV30|TRBJ1-5|few|.
TGTGCCTGGAGTGTAGGGAGGGATCAGCCCCAGCATTTT
CAWSVGRDQPQHF
>TRBV11-2|TRBJ2-7|.|.
TGTGCCAGCAGCCCCCAGACAGTCTCCGAGCAGTACTTC
CASSPQTVSEQYF
>TRBV6-1|TRBJ2-1|few|TRBD2
TGTGCCAGCAGGACTAGCGGAAACAATGAGCAGTTCTTC
CASRTSGNNEQFF
>TRBV6-6|TRBJ2-7|.|TRBD1
TGTGCCAGCAGTTACTCGGACAGGGGACCCTACGAGCAGTACTTC
CASSYSDRGPYEQYF
>TRBV5-4|TRBJ2-7|.|.
TGTGCCAGCAGCTTGGACAGTACGGAGCAGTACTTC
CASSLDSTEQYF
>TRBV4-1|TRBJ2-5|.|TRBD1
TGCGCCAGCAGCCCCGGGACAGGGGGCTCGGGGGGAAAAGAGACCCAGTACTTC
CASSPGTGGSGGKETQYF
>TRBV27|TRBJ2-5|.|TRBD2
TGTGCCAGCAGCCCTCTAGCGGGGGAGACCCAGTACTTC
CASSPLAGETQYF
>TRBV27|TRBJ2-7|once|TRBD1
TGTGCCAGCAGTCCCCGACAGGGCTACGAGCAGTACTTC
CASSPRQGYEQYF
>TRBV6-6|TRBJ1-2|once|.
TGTGCCAGCAGTTTCCAGGGTTCCGATGGCTACACCTTC
CASSFQGSDGYTF